This is a list of T cell receptor beta chains from one sample in a study of T cells in Graves' hyperthyroidism and ophthalmopathy. TCRdb ran MiXCR on the multiplex PCR reads and lists one entry per CDR3 protein. This table has roughly 750,000 distinct CDR3 sequences, 15% to 20% appearing once. Sequencing was carried out using blood. These receptors all stem from a man younger than 35 with Graves' hyperthyroidism. Both conserved end residues are part of each CDR3. D genes are given only for firm matches. The listing skips clone size in some rows; elsewhere it reads once, few, many or a size class.

>TRBV29-1|NA|TRBJ1-2|few
CSVVDQGSYGYTF
TGCAGCGTTGTAGATCAGGGGAGCTATGGCTACACCTTC
>TRBV2|NA|TRBJ1-2|many
CASSAEGDYGYTF
TGTGCCAGCAGTGCAGAGGGGGACTATGGCTACACCTTC
>TRBV5-1|NA|TRBJ2-1|few
CASSPEVMGYNEQFF
TGCGCCAGCAGCCCCGAAGTAATGGGCTACAATGAGCAGTTCTTC
>TRBV19|NA|TRBJ2-5|NA
CASSIVGHQETQYF
TGTGCCAGTAGTATAGTCGGGCACCAAGAGACCCAGTACTTC
>TRBV6-1|NA|TRBJ2-2|NA
CASSPKVGIKPGELFF
TGTGCCAGCAGCCCCAAGGTGGGGATAAAACCCGGGGAGCTGTTTTTT
>TRBV10-3|TRBD2|TRBJ2-4|NA
CAISSGMGNIQYF
TGTGCCATCTCTAGCGGGATGGGGAACATTCAGTACTTC
>TRBV11-2|NA|TRBJ1-6|NA
CASSSSLGATSPLHF
TGTGCCAGCAGCTCCTCCTTGGGGGCTACTTCACCCCTCCACTTT
>TRBV20-1|NA|TRBJ2-7|NA
CSAGGGSTYEQYF
TGCAGTGCCGGGGGCGGGAGCACCTACGAGCAGTACTTC
>TRBV5-1|NA|TRBJ2-5|NA
CASSYGGAETQYF
TGCGCCAGCAGCTATGGGGGAGCGGAGACCCAGTACTTC
>TRBV28|NA|TRBJ1-5|NA
CASSPSGRFNQPQHF
TGTGCCAGCAGTCCCTCGGGACGGTTCAATCAGCCCCAGCATTTT
>TRBV28|NA|TRBJ1-2|many
CASSPQGRGWGYTF
TGTGCCAGCAGCCCCCAGGGCAGGGGATGGGGCTACACCTTC
>TRBV11-2|TRBD2|TRBJ2-3|many
CASSPIGLAKNTDTQYF
TGTGCCAGCAGCCCAATCGGACTAGCCAAAAACACAGATACGCAGTATTTT
>TRBV10-2|NA|TRBJ2-7|few
CASRVQSSYEQYF
TGCGCCAGCAGGGTACAGAGCTCCTACGAGCAGTACTTC
>TRBV4-1|NA|TRBJ2-5|NA
CASSQDPVAGRQETQYF
TGCGCCAGCAGCCAAGATCCGGTAGCAGGCCGCCAAGAGACCCAGTACTTC
>TRBV5-1|NA|TRBJ1-1|many
CASTKDPNTEAFF
TGCGCCAGCACAAAGGACCCCAACACTGAAGCTTTCTTT
>TRBV5-8|TRBD2|TRBJ2-1|few
CASSLEVTSGRLSSYNEQFF
TGTGCCAGCAGCTTGGAGGTGACTAGCGGGAGACTAAGCTCCTACAATGAGCAGTTCTTC
>TRBV20-1|NA|TRBJ1-5|NA
CSAGTADYSNQPQHF
TGCAGTGCAGGGACGGCTGATTATAGCAATCAGCCCCAGCATTTT
>TRBV30|NA|TRBJ1-3|few
CAWNRVNTIYF
TGTGCCTGGAACAGGGTGAACACCATATATTTT